One sample yielded the 21 T cell receptor beta chains listed below, sequenced in a study of PD-L1 blockade in urothelial cancer. The time point here: pretreatment peripheral blood. Sequencing used immunoSEQ multiplex PCR; TCRdb keeps in-frame clones, though not all of them. The table lists under 95,000 clones, less than 90% of them singletons, with approximately 10% in the top ten. The sample was PBMCs, taken around atezolizumab (anti-PD-L1) treatment. Receptors were obtained from a woman in her 70s with urothelial cancer.

This rearrangement joins TRBV7-9 to TRBJ1-4; the D is unclear. Germline V gene data show CDR1 as SEHNR and CDR2 as FQNEAQ (reference sequence). CDR3 length: 16 residues. Trimming removed 5 bases from V and 2 bases from J, with 15 bases in between. The CDR3 nucleotides read TGTGCCAGCAGCCCCTTCCCCGGGTCCACTAATGAAAAACTGTTTTTT. Protein sequence: CASSPFPGSTNEKLFF. Full variable domain (missing parts from reference TRBV7-9 and TRBJ1-4): DTGVSQNPRHKITKRGQNVTFRCDPISEHNRLYWYRQTLGQGPEFLTYFQNEAQLEKSRLLSDRFSAERPKGSFSTLEIQRTEQGDSAMYLCASSPFPGSTNEKLFFGSGTQLSVL.

This chain uses TRBV5-8 with TRBJ1-5, with unresolved D. V lost 5 bases and J lost 0, with 3 bases in between. Germline V gives CDR1 SGHTS, CDR2 YDEGEE. This CDR3 comprises 12 residues. This CDR3 reads CASSRSNQPQHF. The CDR3 DNA follows: TGTGCCAGCAGTCGTAGCAATCAGCCCCAGCATTTT.

This clone was recorded a few times. V is TRBV5-6 and J is TRBJ2-1; 8 positions match TRBD2. Per germline, CDR1 SGHDT and CDR2 YYEEEE. With 4 bases clipped from V and 4 bases from J, the junction kept 10 bases outside the gene matches. The CDR3 has 16 residues. The CDR3 loop is CASSRRRGGLYNEQFF. CDR3 sequence (DNA): TGTGCCAGCAGCCGGCGTCGGGGGGGACTATACAATGAGCAGTTCTTC.

The chain uses TRBV2 and TRBJ2-7; TRBD2 matches 7 bases. The V gene end was trimmed by 6 bases and the J gene end by 0 bases; junction bases not matched to a gene: 5. Per germline, CDR1 SNHLY and CDR2 FYNNEI. CDR3 length equals 14 residues. CDR3 in DNA: TGTGCCAGCAGAGGGGACTACTCCTCCTACGAGCAGTACTTC. The encoded protein is CASRGDYSSYEQYF.

The chain joins TRBV7-3 to TRBJ2-7, with TRBD2 matching 9 bases. This CDR3 has 16 residues. V trimming: 1 base; J trimming: 5 bases; junction bases outside the gene matches: 9. Germline V gene data show CDR1 as SGHTA and CDR2 as FQGTGA. Here the CDR3 reads CASSLSAAGGPHEQYF. The CDR3 DNA sequence: TGTGCCAGCAGCTTAAGTGCGGCGGGAGGGCCCCACGAGCAGTACTTC.

The rearrangement joins TRBV7-2 to TRBJ2-7, with D maybe TRBD1 (6 bases). Germline values: CDR1 SGHTA, CDR2 FQGNSA. The CDR3 covers 13 residues. Trimming shortened V by 3 bases and J by 3 bases, and 9 bases separated the two germline ends. The CDR3 bases are TGTGCCAGCAGCTTGGAACAGGGCTACGAGCAGTACTTC. As protein: CASSLEQGYEQYF.

This clone was detected only once. This chain joins TRBV6-4 and TRBJ2-5; 9 nucleotides line up with TRBD2. J was trimmed by 6 bases and V by 8 bases; bases with no gene match: 7. CDR3 size: 13 residues. Germline V gene sequence: CDR1 MRHNA, CDR2 SNTAGT. The chain's CDR3 is CASSPRGGQTQYF. CDR3 coding DNA: TGTGCCAGCTCCCCGCGGGGGGGGCAGACCCAGTACTTC.

V and J are TRBV5-1 and TRBJ2-7; D gene ambiguous. With 3 bases removed from V and 3 bases from J, the gap between germline ends came to 13 bases. CDR1 and CDR2 from the germline V gene are SGHRS and YFSETQ. The CDR3 consists of 14 residues. The CDR3 region has the DNA TGCGCCAGCAGCTCTAACAGTGAGAACTACGAGCAGTACTTC. Its translation is CASSSNSENYEQYF. The whole variable domain, remainder taken from reference TRBV5-1 and TRBJ2-7, is KAGVTQTPRYLIKTRGQQVTLSCSPISGHRSVSWYQQTPGQGLQFLFEYFSETQRNKGNFPGRFSGRQFSNSRSEMNVSTLELGDSALYLCASSSNSENYEQYFGPGTRLTVT.

This chain joins TRBV29-1 and TRBJ1-5, with 7 nucleotides matching TRBD1. This CDR3 has 20 residues. Trimming removed 7 bases from V and 5 bases from J; junction bases left unmatched: 29. Germline CDR1 is SQVTM and CDR2 is ANQGSEA. The CDR3 DNA is TGCAGCGCCTGGACCTCAACGAGGGGGCTCGGGGTGTGGTGCCATCAGCCCCAGCATTTT. This sequence encodes CSAWTSTRGLGVWCHQPQHF.

The rearrangement joins TRBV30 to TRBJ2-7, with TRBD2 matching over 8 bases. This CDR3 is 14 amino acids long. The J segment lost 0 bases and the V segment lost 4 bases, leaving 5 bases of the junction unmatched. Per germline, CDR1 GTSNPN and CDR2 SVGIG (reference sequence). Written as DNA, the CDR3 is TGTGCCTGGAAACTAGCGGTAAACTCCTACGAGCAGTACTTC. Its protein product is CAWKLAVNSYEQYF.

The J gene is TRBJ2-3, the V gene TRBV10-3; maybe TRBD1 (6 bases). The CDR3 has 17 amino acids. Germline V lookup: CDR1 ENHRY, CDR2 SYGVKD. V gave up 7 bases and J gave up 0 bases, with 20 bases separating them. In nucleotides, the CDR3 is TGTGCCATCATTTATGCCACCGGACAGTACAGCACAGATACGCAGTATTTT. Protein: CAIIYATGQYSTDTQYF.

The rearrangement links TRBV6-5 to TRBJ1-5, with D uncertain. In germline, CDR1 is MNHEY, CDR2 SVGAGI. The V end was cut by 0 bases, the J end by 5 bases, with 11 bases between. CDR3 length equals 15 residues. The CDR3 reads CASSYSGVFDQPQHF. CDR3 bases: TGTGCCAGCAGTTACTCGGGAGTGTTCGATCAGCCCCAGCATTTT.

Worth noting for this clone: Compared with germline, one end of the junction differs, possibly owing to a read error. The chain links TRBV7-3 to TRBJ2-5; 9 bases are shared with TRBD1. Germline loops: CDR1 SGHTA, CDR2 FQGTGA. The CDR3 sequence is 14 residues long. The CDR3, as DNA: TGTGCCAGCACCTTACGGGACAGGGCAAAGACCCAGTACTTC. Its protein product is CASTLRDRAKTQYF. Complete variable domain (other parts from reference TRBV7-3 and TRBJ2-5): GAGVSQTPSNKVTEKGKYVELRCDPISGHTALYWYRQSLGQGPEFLIYFQGTGAADDSGLPNDRFFAVRPEGSVSTLKIQRTERGDSAVYLCASTLRDRAKTQYFGPGTRLLVL.

The rearrangement uses TRBV29-1 and TRBJ2-7; TRBD1 aligns across 7 bases. Trimming took 4 bases from V and 0 from J; bases not matched to a gene: 6. Germline V lookup: CDR1 SQVTM, CDR2 ANQGSEA. The CDR3 has 14 amino acids. The CDR3 DNA follows: TGCAGCGTTGGTTGGGACAGTAACTCCTACGAGCAGTACTTC. Its translation: CSVGWDSNSYEQYF.

The chain employs TRBV18 and TRBJ2-7, with a tentative D call TRBD1 (6 bases). Germline values: CDR1 KGHSH, CDR2 LQKENI. The CDR3 spans 14 residues. Trimming left V 6 bases short and J 3 bases short, with 15 bases between. This chain's CDR3 is CASSPPGHHYEQYF. CDR3 sequence (DNA): TGTGCCAGCTCCCCCCCGGGACACCACTACGAGCAGTACTTC.

The chain links TRBV27 to TRBJ2-3; TRBD2 matches 7 bases. Per the germline V gene, CDR1 is MNHEY and CDR2 is SMNVEV (reference sequence). J gave up 5 bases and V 7 bases, and 15 bases lay outside the gene matches. The CDR3 sequence is 16 residues long. This CDR3 is CASTEQAPTGGDTQYF. CDR3 sequence (DNA): TGTGCCAGCACCGAGCAGGCGCCCACGGGGGGAGATACGCAGTATTTT.

There are a few counts of this clone. The CDR3 DNA sequence: TGTGCCACCCGTCCTTGGACAGGATCTAGTACTGAAGCTTTCTTT. This codes for CATRPWTGSSTEAFF. The chain has TRBV6-5 and TRBJ1-1; TRBD1 aligns across 7 bases. Germline loops: CDR1 MNHEY, CDR2 SVGAGI. The CDR3 sequence is 15 residues long. J was trimmed by 5 bases and V by 10 bases; bases with no gene match: 16.

The V gene is TRBV6-1, the J gene TRBJ2-7; D call uncertain. The germline V and J ends were trimmed by 1 base and 2 bases, with 9 bases remaining between them. This CDR3 region has 14 residues. Germline lookup yields CDR1 MNHNS and CDR2 SASEGT. The chain's CDR3 is CASSEGQKPYEQYF. The DNA of the CDR3 is TGTGCCAGCAGTGAAGGCCAGAAACCCTACGAGCAGTACTTC.

J is TRBJ2-5 and V is TRBV5-1; perhaps TRBD2 as D (5 bases). V was trimmed by 5 bases and J by 4 bases, leaving 18 bases between them. The CDR3 length is 15 residues. Germline CDR1 reads SGHRS; CDR2 reads YFSETQ. CDR3 sequence reads: CASSSGIGVGETQYF. The CDR3 DNA reads as TGCGCCAGCAGTTCCGGGATAGGTGTAGGAGAGACCCAGTACTTC.

The genes are TRBV1 and TRBJ2-7; no DNA check was done on the table's D call, TRBD1. TRBV1 is designated a pseudogene. The CDR3 totals 14 residues. The CDR3 sequence is CTSSLTGDHYEQYF. The CDR3 DNA sequence: TGCACCAGCAGCCTGACAGGGGACCACTACGAGCAGTACTTC.

CDR3 sequence reads: CALGQGVNYGYTF. In nucleotides, the CDR3 is TGTGCCTTAGGACAGGGGGTTAACTATGGCTACACCTTC. The J gene is TRBJ1-2, the V gene TRBV30; 10 bases match TRBD1. The V and J ends lost 7 bases and 1 base, in that order; junction bases with no gene match: 3. Germline V lookup: CDR1 GTSNPN, CDR2 SVGIG (reference sequence). The CDR3 spans 13 residues.